This T cell receptor (beta chain) was observed in a study of blood T cell repertoires in COVID-19 (dated by TCRdb to between 2020 and 2021). With regard to the full study: Samples from collaborators originated in the United States, Italy and Spain and spanned both the acute and convalescent phases of COVID-19. The prospective study material was composed of cDNA or gDNA derived from T cells, B-cell-depleted T cells, or PBMCs. The dataset comprised deeply sampled blood TCRbeta repertoires from subjects exposed to, actively infected with, or recovered from COVID-19. A freely available public database, intended as a resource for researchers studying the immune response to SARS-CoV-2, is where the repertoires were released. Samples came from the ongoing ImmuneRACE study (first 160 participants) plus 1,254 subjects from 6 global collaborators. A de-identified subject ID, COVID-19 status, age in years and sex were almost always included in the sample metadata. Where HLA class I and class II types were available, the types were taken from metadata supplied by the sample provider, not from assay-based typing.

TCRbeta CDR3 regions were amplified from genomic DNA by means of the immunoSEQ Assay, a bias-controlled multiplex PCR. On the authors' methods: Within the assay, amplification of reference gene primers was used to estimate how many nucleated cells each sample contained. To quantify the absolute abundance of each unique TCRbeta CDR3 rearrangement, sequence reads were collapsed and filtered. Productive Simpson clonality was computed per sample as the square root of Simpson's diversity index over productive rearrangements. In its TCRdb copy, this immuneACCESS table keeps in-frame sequences only and misses some clones. Where compared with another copy, unresolved V genes explain less than half of these, and the others have no known cause. V and J calls and clone size are copied from that table; D and trimming were computed from the DNA. The sample table records more than 300,000 clones; 85% to 95% of these occur just once. The ten largest clones capture around 3.9% of the sample.

Note on this clone: The antigen this receptor binds is unknown. One base away there is no much larger clone; base qualities are not given. Additional DNA sequences in this sample encode the identical CDR3.

Paper-wide results and their limitations: Clinical and demographic metadata were provided uncurated, with the amount varying by source and participant.

Participants in the prospective study were aged about 18 to 89 years, lived in 24 United States geographic areas, and enrolled through a virtual design. Cohort assignment in the prospective study relied on participant-reported clinical history from a screening survey and a study questionnaire. Exposed participants were defined as having been in contact with someone with a PCR-confirmed or clinician-diagnosed COVID-19 case within 2 weeks of study entry. Each participant in the prospective study had whole blood, serum and a nasopharyngeal or oropharyngeal swab collected by mobile phlebotomists. Prospective study participants could optionally give additional blood draws and questionnaires over an approximately two-month period. Blood samples from the prospective study were shipped frozen or at room temperature prior to DNA extraction. Relative to germline, V is 6 bases shorter and J is 1 base shorter, with 9 bases between their ends. The CDR1 and CDR2 encoded by the germline V gene are KGHSH and LQKENI. Counted from cysteine to phenylalanine, this CDR3 has 13 amino acids. Solely the CDR3 DNA is kept, with 39 bases framed from the first base.

The specimen sequenced was PBMCs or T cells enriched from blood (not recorded which). The chain is made from TRBV18 and TRBJ1-1, with the D gene not confidently named. This sequence was found in a woman aged 25 to 39 who had been exposed to COVID-19. CDR3 sequence: CASSPQANTEAFF. The DNA sequence is TGTGCCAGCTCTCCTCAGGCGAACACTGAAGCTTTCTTT.